This T cell receptor beta chain came from a study of T-cell reconstitution after alpha-beta-depleted transplantation in children. The CDR3 contains 14 residues. V was pared by 3 bases and J by 5 bases, with 12 bases between. Looked up from germline, CDR1 is SGDLS and CDR2 is YYNGEE. Preparing the TCRbeta library involved the use of unique molecular identifiers. TCRdb reanalysed the PCR reads using MiXCR and keeps one entry per CDR3 protein. The sample includes approximately 350,000 distinct CDR3 sequences, about 14% seen only once; the top ten take 4.3%. This specimen consisted of PBMCs, obtained from the stem cell graft. The clonotype originates from a human donor who donated a stem cell graft to a child with Fanconi anemia. This rearrangement joins TRBV9 to TRBJ2-4; tentatively, D is TRBD1 or TRBD2 (7 bases each). As DNA, the CDR3 is TGTGCCAGCAGCGCGACAGGGAGGGAAAACATTCAGTACTTC. It is translated as CASSATGRENIQYF.